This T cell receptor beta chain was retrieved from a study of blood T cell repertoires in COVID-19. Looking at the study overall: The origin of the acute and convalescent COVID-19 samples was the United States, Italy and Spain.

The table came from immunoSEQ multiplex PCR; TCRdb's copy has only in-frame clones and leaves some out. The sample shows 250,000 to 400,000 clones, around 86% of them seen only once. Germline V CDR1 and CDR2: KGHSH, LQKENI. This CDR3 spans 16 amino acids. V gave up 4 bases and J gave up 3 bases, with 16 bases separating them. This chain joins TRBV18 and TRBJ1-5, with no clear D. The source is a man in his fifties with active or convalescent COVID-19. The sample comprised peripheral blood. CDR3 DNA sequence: TGTGCCAGCTCACAGTCGGGAGGACCCAACAATCAGCCCCAGCATTTT. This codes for CASSQSGGPNNQPQHF.